These 21 T cell receptor beta chains were all obtained from the same sample, sequenced in a study of cytotoxic CD8 clonotypes in ibrutinib-treated CLL. Method: immunoSEQ multiplex PCR; TCRdb's copy keeps in-frame clones and lacks some. The sample lists approximately 24,000 clones, approximately 71% occurring once. The sample in question was PBMCs, obtained at disease progression, from a patient treated with ibrutinib. The receptors come from a human donor with chronic lymphocytic leukemia.

The gene calls are TRBV5-1 and TRBJ2-3; TRBD1 or TRBD2 may be the D gene (5 bases each). Germline lookup yields CDR1 SGHRS and CDR2 YFSETQ. The V and J ends lost 0 bases and 0 bases respectively, with 5 bases between them. The CDR3 contains 14 residues. CDR3 DNA sequence: TGCGCCAGCAGCTTGGGGGGGAGCACAGATACGCAGTATTTT. As protein: CASSLGGSTDTQYF.

This chain uses TRBV19 with TRBJ1-3; TRBD1 aligns across 8 bases. V trimming: 6 bases; J trimming: 0 bases; junction bases outside the gene matches: 7. The CDR3 is 16 amino acids. Germline CDR1 is LNHDA and CDR2 is SQIVND (reference sequence). The CDR3 DNA follows: TGTGCCAGTAGACCCCGACAGGGGAGCTCTGGAAACACCATATATTTT. This codes for CASRPRQGSSGNTIYF.

The chain combines TRBV7-6 with TRBJ2-3; D remains ambiguous. Germline-derived CDR1 and CDR2 are SGHVS and FNYEAQ. V shed 0 bases and J shed 2 bases, with 9 bases lying between them. The CDR3 has 15 amino acids. The CDR3 DNA is TGTGCCAGCAGCTTAGCGCTGGGATACACAGATACGCAGTATTTT. Residues: CASSLALGYTDTQYF.

The chain carries TRBV5-1 and TRBJ2-1; 9 bases line up with TRBD2. Looked up from germline, CDR1 is SGHRS and CDR2 is YFSETQ. The CDR3 runs 16 residues. V trimming: 2 bases; J trimming: 7 bases; junction bases outside the gene matches: 10. The chain's CDR3 is CASSFLSSGVTNEQFF. CDR3 DNA sequence: TGCGCCAGCAGCTTCCTTTCTAGCGGGGTAACGAATGAGCAGTTCTTC.

CDR3 loop: CASSQDITYEQYF. In DNA, the CDR3 is TGCGCCAGCAGCCAAGATATAACCTACGAGCAGTACTTC. The chain is built from TRBV4-1 and TRBJ2-7; no clear D. This CDR3 is 13 amino acids long. Trimming removed 0 bases from V and 2 bases from J, with 5 bases in between. CDR1 MGHRA and CDR2 YSYEKL come from the germline V gene.

In its sample, this clone was seen many times. The chain recombines TRBV4-2 with TRBJ1-2; no reliable D call. Germline V gives CDR1 LGHNA, CDR2 YNFKEQ. The V end was cut by 3 bases, the J end by 3 bases, with 5 bases between. There are 12 residues in the CDR3. The CDR3 protein is CASSQDYYGYTF. The CDR3 DNA is TGTGCCAGCAGCCAGGACTACTATGGCTACACCTTC.

This clone appeared a few times. The chain couples TRBV2 to TRBJ1-4; no reliable D call. V was shortened by 9 bases and J by 5 bases, with 13 bases between the two germline ends. The length of the CDR3 is 13 residues. Germline assignment: CDR1 SNHLY and CDR2 FYNNEI. CDR3 sequence (DNA): TGTGCCAGTTCGACGGACTTAAATGAAAAACTGTTTTTT. It is translated as CASSTDLNEKLFF.

The chain carries TRBV7-2 and TRBJ1-5, with D hard to call. This CDR3 is built from 15 residues. Germline CDR1 SGHTA, CDR2 FQGNSA. V was shortened by 1 base and J by 6 bases, with 13 bases between the two germline ends. CDR3 in amino acids: CASSLDWGLGQPQHF. The CDR3 nucleotides are TGTGCCAGCAGCTTAGATTGGGGTCTAGGTCAGCCCCAGCATTTT.

The chain is built from TRBV6-5 and TRBJ1-2; tentative D call: TRBD1 (5 bases). Germline CDR1 is MNHEY and CDR2 is SVGAGI. With 2 bases removed from V and 2 bases from J, the gap between germline ends came to 12 bases. CDR3 length: 15 residues. CDR3 nucleotide sequence: TGTGCCAGCAGTTACAGGGCAGGGTTGAACTATGGCTACACCTTC. Translating it yields CASSYRAGLNYGYTF.

The CDR3 is CASSFGSGATEAFF. CDR3 coding DNA: TGCGCCAGCAGCTTTGGGAGTGGGGCAACTGAAGCTTTCTTT. The chain combines TRBV5-1 with TRBJ1-1, with a tentative D call TRBD1 (5 bases). V lost 2 bases and J lost 5, with 13 bases in between. Germline-derived CDR1 and CDR2 are SGHRS and YFSETQ. This CDR3 contains 14 residues.

This clone was found a few times. The V call is TRBV27, the J call TRBJ1-6; D call uncertain. Germline CDR1 reads MNHEY; CDR2 reads SMNVEV (reference sequence). Trimming cost V 4 bases and J 0 bases, with 10 bases left between them. CDR3 length equals 16 residues. The CDR3 region has the DNA TGTGCCAGCAGTTCCCCAGCAAGCTCCTATAATTCACCCCTCCACTTT. Protein: CASSSPASSYNSPLHF.

V and J are TRBV5-1 and TRBJ2-5; 10 bases match TRBD1. The germline V gene encodes CDR1 SGHRS and CDR2 YFSETQ. The CDR3 runs to 17 residues. J lost 4 bases, V lost 3 bases, and 12 bases had no gene match. CDR3: CASSWLPGQGKGETQYF. CDR3 coding DNA: TGCGCCAGCAGCTGGCTACCGGGACAGGGGAAGGGAGAGACCCAGTACTTC.

This clone occurred a few times. V usage is TRBV10-2 and J usage is TRBJ2-7, with D tentatively TRBD2 (6 bases). The CDR3 is 15 residues long. From germline, CDR1 is WSHSY and CDR2 SAAADI. V gave up 0 bases and J gave up 3 bases, with 12 bases separating them. In DNA, the CDR3 is TGCGCCAGCAGTGAGTCTCTGGGGGGAAGCTACGAGCAGTACTTC. Translation: CASSESLGGSYEQYF.

J is TRBJ1-1 and V is TRBV5-1, with D hard to call. The CDR3 sequence is 18 residues long. Germline values: CDR1 SGHRS, CDR2 YFSETQ. Trimming removed 4 bases at V and 4 bases at J, with 26 bases between. The CDR3 DNA reads as TGCGCCAGCAGCCTTTATCTAGGTGGTTACCAGACTTCCACTGAAGCTTTCTTT. This encodes CASSLYLGGYQTSTEAFF.

Here the CDR3 reads CASGGGGQPQHF. For the CDR3, the DNA is TGTGCCTCAGGAGGGGGCGGTCAGCCCCAGCATTTT. This chain links TRBV27 with TRBJ1-5, with 7 positions matching TRBD1. V shed 11 bases and J 6 bases; nucleotides not matched to a gene: 7. The CDR3 is made up of 12 amino acids. Germline-derived CDR1 and CDR2 are MNHEY and SMNVEV (reference sequence).

The V gene is TRBV5-1, the J gene TRBJ1-1; a weak D match, TRBD1 (6 bases). With 6 bases removed from V and 5 bases from J, the gap between germline ends came to 14 bases. CDR3 length: 13 amino acids. The germline gives CDR1 SGHRS, CDR2 YFSETQ. CDR3 bases: TGCGCCAGCAAGCCAACAGGGCAGACTGAAGCTTTCTTT. The encoded protein is CASKPTGQTEAFF.

The gene calls are TRBV7-9 and TRBJ1-5; D remains ambiguous. This CDR3 region has 14 residues. The V end lost 6 bases, the J end lost 3 bases, and 12 bases lay between the germline ends. Per the germline V gene, CDR1 is SEHNR and CDR2 is FQNEAQ (reference sequence). CDR3 amino acids: CASREDGPNQPQHF. CDR3 sequence (DNA): TGTGCCAGCAGGGAAGACGGCCCCAATCAGCCCCAGCATTTT. Variable domain in full (rest from reference TRBV7-9 and TRBJ1-5): DTGVSQNPRHKITKRGQNVTFRCDPISEHNRLYWYRQTLGQGPEFLTYFQNEAQLEKSRLLSDRFSAERPKGSFSTLEIQRTEQGDSAMYLCASREDGPNQPQHFGDGTRLSIL.

The chain uses TRBV5-6 and TRBJ1-1; TRBD1 agrees at 8 bases. From germline, CDR1 is SGHDT and CDR2 YYEEEE. V lost 3 bases and J lost 4; bases outside the gene matches: 5. The CDR3 has 14 amino acids. CDR3 DNA sequence: TGTGCCAGCAGCTGGACAGGGTATGGCACTGAAGCTTTCTTT. This encodes CASSWTGYGTEAFF.

This clone was counted between two and nine times. V is TRBV6-1 and J is TRBJ1-1; D gene ambiguous. Germline V lookup: CDR1 MNHNS, CDR2 SASEGT. This CDR3 is built from 11 residues. Trimming removed 7 bases from V and 10 bases from J, with 13 bases in between. The CDR3 loop reads CASTTGLGAFF. The DNA of the CDR3 is TGTGCCAGCACGACGGGGTTGGGAGCTTTCTTT.

The V gene is TRBV27, the J gene TRBJ2-7; no clear D. From germline, CDR1 is MNHEY and CDR2 SMNVEV (reference sequence). The CDR3 totals 13 residues. Between the trimmed V and J ends, which lost 0 bases and 5 bases, there was a span of 8 bases. The CDR3 bases are TGTGCCAGCAGTTTATCCGTGTGGCACGAGCAGTACTTC. It specifies CASSLSVWHEQYF.

The chain joins TRBV6-1 to TRBJ2-1; D call uncertain. There are 11 residues in the CDR3. Trimming took 1 base from V and 7 from J, leaving 2 bases between them. Germline CDR1 is MNHNS and CDR2 is SASEGT. CDR3 bases: TGTGCCAGCAGTGAAGGGAATGAGCAGTTCTTC. Protein: CASSEGNEQFF.